The 18 T cell receptor beta chains below come from one sample, sequenced in a study of blood T cell repertoires in COVID-19 (TCRdb year 2020). Library preparation employed the immunoSEQ multiplex PCR assay. TCRdb took this table from immuneACCESS and kept in-frame rearrangements with V and J called. Such tables lack part of the clones; where checked against another copy, unresolved V genes explain under half of the gap, and the rest is unexplained. In all, the sample holds hundreds of thousands of clones, and about 90% of those were seen once. 3% to 3.5% of the sample comes from the top ten. The sequencing sample was made of peripheral blood. The receptors stem from a man in his late teens or twenties with active or convalescent COVID-19.

The chain carries TRBV27 and TRBJ1-4; D not certain. The CDR3 consists of 16 residues. Between the trimmed V and J ends, which lost 1 base and 0 bases, there was a span of 9 bases. Per the germline V gene, CDR1 is MNHEY and CDR2 is SMNVEV (reference sequence). The CDR3 DNA reads as TGTGCCAGCAGTTTATTTGGACTAGCAACTAATGAAAAACTGTTTTTT. This translates into CASSLFGLATNEKLFF.

This clone was seen once. V is TRBV10-3 and J is TRBJ2-7; 11 positions agree with TRBD2. The length of the CDR3 is 17 residues. The V gene's germline CDR1 is ENHRY and CDR2 SYGVKD. Trimming at V came to 5 bases and at J to 2 bases, leaving 11 bases not matched to a gene. The CDR3, as DNA: TGTGCCATCAGTCCGTCGACTAGCGGGAATATTCCCTACGAGCAGTACTTC. Translation gives CAISPSTSGNIPYEQYF.

This clone appeared once. For the CDR3, the DNA is TGTGCCAGTAGTATAGATACAGGGGATCAGCCCCAGCATTTT. Translation gives CASSIDTGDQPQHF. This chain uses TRBV19 with TRBJ1-5; 7 nucleotides agree with TRBD1. Germline V gives CDR1 LNHDA, CDR2 SQIVND (reference sequence). This CDR3 is 14 amino acids long. Germline trimming cut 0 bases from V and 5 bases from J; bases unmatched to any gene: 1.

This clone was counted between two and nine times. V usage is TRBV2 and J usage is TRBJ1-1; unclear D gene. The length of the CDR3 is 13 residues. V dropped 5 bases and J dropped 3 bases, with 10 bases sitting between them. Germline V CDR1 and CDR2: SNHLY, FYNNEI. CDR3 amino acids: CASSTTVDTEAFF. For the CDR3, the DNA is TGTGCCAGCAGTACCACAGTAGACACTGAAGCTTTCTTT.

The CDR3 DNA follows: TGTGCCAGCAGTTACCAACTAGCGGGAGAAGAGACCCAGTACTTC. It is translated as CASSYQLAGEETQYF. V gene TRBV6-2 or TRBV6-3 combines with J gene TRBJ2-5; 11 nucleotides align to TRBD2. The V gene end was trimmed by 2 bases and the J gene end by 3 bases; junction bases not matched to a gene: 2. CDR1 is MNHEY and CDR2 is SVGEGT in the germline V gene. The CDR3 sequence is 15 residues long.

The CDR3 spells CASSLGTRADNEQFF. In DNA form, the CDR3 reads TGCGCCAGCAGCCTTGGGACTAGAGCTGACAATGAGCAGTTCTTC. J is TRBJ2-1 and V is TRBV4-3; TRBD2 matches at 8 bases. In germline, CDR1 is LGHNA, CDR2 YSLEER. The CDR3 loop spans 15 amino acids. The V and J ends lost 4 bases and 5 bases, in that order; junction bases with no gene match: 7.

The chain links TRBV5-1 to TRBJ2-3, with D possibly being TRBD1 (5 bases). CDR3 length equals 13 residues. Per the germline V gene, CDR1 is SGHRS and CDR2 is YFSETQ. The V gene lost 1 base and the J gene lost 4 bases, with 7 bases spanning the gap. CDR3 sequence (DNA): TGCGCCAGCAGCTTGCAGGGCTCAGATACGCAGTATTTT. Residues: CASSLQGSDTQYF.

The chain is built from TRBV28 and TRBJ1-1; 7 nucleotides agree with TRBD1. The CDR3 sequence is 14 residues long. V lost 9 bases to trimming and J lost 7 bases; unmatched junction nucleotides: 14. Germline V gene sequence: CDR1 MDHEN, CDR2 SYDVKM. The CDR3 DNA follows: TGTGCCAGTGCGTTTTCCGGCAGGGGGTTTGAAGCTTTCTTT. Protein product: CASAFSGRGFEAFF.

The genes are TRBV28 and TRBJ1-3; tentatively, D is TRBD1 (6 bases). This CDR3 is built from 15 residues. From germline, CDR1 is MDHEN and CDR2 SYDVKM. Trimming removed 6 bases at V and 0 bases at J, with 12 bases between. The CDR3 loop reads CASRVDRTSGNTIYF. CDR3 bases: TGTGCCAGCAGAGTGGACAGAACCTCTGGAAACACCATATATTTT.

V usage is TRBV7-8 and J usage is TRBJ1-4; 10 bases agree with TRBD1. The CDR3 extends over 15 amino acids. After removal of 5 bases from V and 5 bases from J, the junction contained 5 bases not matched to a gene. Germline V gene data show CDR1 as SGHVS and CDR2 as FQNEAQ. Here the CDR3 reads CASSLGTGVNEKLFF. In nucleotides, the CDR3 is TGTGCCAGCAGCCTGGGGACAGGGGTGAATGAAAAACTGTTTTTT.

This clone was counted a single time. The chain combines TRBV6-5 with TRBJ1-2; no reliable D call. The CDR3 consists of 13 residues. Trimming left V 0 bases short and J 8 bases short, with 10 bases between. Germline V CDR1 and CDR2: MNHEY, SVGAGI. CDR3 nucleotide sequence: TGTGCCAGCAGTTACTCGATCCAGCGGGGCTACACCTTC. Its translation is CASSYSIQRGYTF.

V gene TRBV6-5 combines with J gene TRBJ2-3, with a tentative D call TRBD1 (6 bases). The germline gives CDR1 MNHEY, CDR2 SVGAGI. The CDR3 consists of 14 residues. The V end was cut by 6 bases, the J end by 4 bases, with 14 bases between. CDR3 bases: TGTGCCAGCAGAACAGGGTGGGCGGCAGATACGCAGTATTTT. Amino acids: CASRTGWAADTQYF.

V is TRBV28 and J is TRBJ1-2, with TRBD1 as a possible D gene (5 bases). Germline V gene lookup returns CDR1 MDHEN and CDR2 SYDVKM. The CDR3 is 13 amino acids. Trimming cost V 6 bases and J 8 bases, with 16 bases left between them. CDR3 DNA: TGTGCCAGCAGCACCAGGGTGTCTAAGGGCTACACCTTC. Its translation is CASSTRVSKGYTF.

The chain has TRBV6-6 and TRBJ2-1, with 8 bases matching TRBD2. J gave up 4 bases and V 5 bases, and 13 bases lay outside the gene matches. The CDR3 has 17 residues. Per the germline V gene, CDR1 is MNHNY and CDR2 is SVGAGI (reference sequence). The CDR3 sequence: CASSHPRSGGAYNEQFF. CDR3 DNA sequence: TGTGCCAGCAGTCACCCGCGGAGCGGGGGTGCGTACAATGAGCAGTTCTTC.

The V call is TRBV20-1, the J call TRBJ1-1; D is unclear. This CDR3 region has 16 residues. From germline, CDR1 is DFQATT and CDR2 SNEGSKA (reference sequence). The V and J ends lost 3 bases and 2 bases respectively, with 19 bases between them. CDR3 loop: CSASSTYGVQNTEAFF. The CDR3 coding sequence is TGCAGTGCTAGTAGCACTTACGGGGTTCAAAACACTGAAGCTTTCTTT.

The V and J genes are TRBV27 and TRBJ2-3; D is uncertain. V lost 5 bases to trimming and J lost 7 bases, with 10 bases between them. CDR1 and CDR2 (germline): MNHEY, SMNVEV (reference sequence). This CDR3 contains 12 residues. As DNA, the CDR3 is TGTGCCAGCAGTCCCACCGGTAATACGCAGTATTTT. It yields the protein CASSPTGNTQYF.

This clone was counted a single time. The chain recombines TRBV13 with TRBJ1-2; 8 bases map to TRBD1. CDR1 and CDR2 from the germline V gene are PRHDT and FYEKMQ (reference sequence). V trimming: 3 bases; J trimming: 7 bases; junction bases outside the gene matches: 10. The CDR3 runs 15 residues. As DNA, the CDR3 is TGTGCCAGCAGCTTGGGGGATGACAGGGGAGGTGGCTACACCTTC. Its protein product is CASSLGDDRGGGYTF.

The V gene is TRBV6-5, the J gene TRBJ1-2; weak D call: TRBD1 (5 bases). The ends were cut back, 6 bases at V and 3 bases at J, with 14 bases in the middle. Per the germline V gene, CDR1 is MNHEY and CDR2 is SVGAGI. The CDR3 extends over 14 amino acids. The CDR3 DNA is TGTGCCAGCAGCAACCCCCAGGGTTACTATGGCTACACCTTC. Protein: CASSNPQGYYGYTF.